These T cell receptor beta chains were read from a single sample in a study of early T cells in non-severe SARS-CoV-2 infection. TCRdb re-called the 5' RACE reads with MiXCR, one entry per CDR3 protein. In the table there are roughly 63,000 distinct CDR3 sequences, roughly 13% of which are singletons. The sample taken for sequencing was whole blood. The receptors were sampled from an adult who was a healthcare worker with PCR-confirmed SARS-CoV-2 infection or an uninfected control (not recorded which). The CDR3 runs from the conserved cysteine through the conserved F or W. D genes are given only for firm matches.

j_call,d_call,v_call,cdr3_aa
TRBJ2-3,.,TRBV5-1,CASSLQGADTQYF
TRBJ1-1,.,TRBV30,CAWSGTPYSNTEAFF
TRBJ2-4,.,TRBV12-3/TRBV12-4,CASTGSIAKNIQYF
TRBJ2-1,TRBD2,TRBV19,CATKEASGGTYNEQFF
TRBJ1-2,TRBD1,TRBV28,CASSLASGTGVGYTF
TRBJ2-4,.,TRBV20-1,CSAILGGVAKNIQYF
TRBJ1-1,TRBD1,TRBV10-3,CAIRRQGGTEAFF
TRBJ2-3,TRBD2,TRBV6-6,CASTLPKPSGDAGTQYF
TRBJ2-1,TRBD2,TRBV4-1,CASSPRLAGGSEQFF
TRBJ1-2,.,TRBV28,CASSSGSQPRYTF
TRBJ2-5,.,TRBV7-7,CASSLGGEGRTQYF
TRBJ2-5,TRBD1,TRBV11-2,CASSLRTGGLSETQYF
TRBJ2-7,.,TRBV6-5,CASSPHRVPYEQYF